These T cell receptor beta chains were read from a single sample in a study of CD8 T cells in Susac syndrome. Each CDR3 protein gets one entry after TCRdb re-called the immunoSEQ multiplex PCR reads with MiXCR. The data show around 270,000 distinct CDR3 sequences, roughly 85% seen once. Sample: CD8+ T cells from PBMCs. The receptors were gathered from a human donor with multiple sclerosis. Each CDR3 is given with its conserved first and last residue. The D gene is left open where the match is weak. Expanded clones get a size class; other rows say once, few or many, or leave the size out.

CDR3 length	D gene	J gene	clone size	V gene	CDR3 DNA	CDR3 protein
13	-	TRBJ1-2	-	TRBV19	TGTGCCAGTAAGAACCTCTTGGGATATGGCTACACCTTC	CASKNLLGYGYTF
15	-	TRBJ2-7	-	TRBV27	TGTGCCAGCAGGCCTACAGGGAACCCCCCCTACGAGCAGTACTTC	CASRPTGNPPYEQYF
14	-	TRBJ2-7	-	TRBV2	TGTGCCAGAAATACAGGGTTTCCATCCTACGAGCAGTACTTC	CARNTGFPSYEQYF
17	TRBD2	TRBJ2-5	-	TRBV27	TGTGCCAGCAGTTCCCCCCCGACTAGCGGGAGTGCGGAGACCCAGTACTTC	CASSSPPTSGSAETQYF
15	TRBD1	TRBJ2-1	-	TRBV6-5	TGTGCCAGCAGTTATGGGACAGGGGCCCACAATGAGCAGTTCTTC	CASSYGTGAHNEQFF
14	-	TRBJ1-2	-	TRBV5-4	TGTGCCAGCAGCTTGAGGGTCCCTCCGGATGGCTACACCTTC	CASSLRVPPDGYTF
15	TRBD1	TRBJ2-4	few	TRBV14	TGTGCCAGCAGCCTATCCGGGACAGGGGCGAACATTCAGTACTTC	CASSLSGTGANIQYF
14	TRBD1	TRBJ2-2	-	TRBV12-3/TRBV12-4	TGTGCCAGCAGGGACGACAGGGTAGGCGGGGAGCTGTTTTTT	CASRDDRVGGELFF
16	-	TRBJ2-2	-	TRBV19	TGTGCCAGTAGTAATGTGGGTCAGGGGGAGGCCGGGGAGCTGTTTTTT	CASSNVGQGEAGELFF
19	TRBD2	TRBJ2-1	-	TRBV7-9	TGTGCCAGCAGCTCCCCCCCCGGACTAGCGGGGGGGTTTGGCTATGAGCAGTTCTTC	CASSSPPGLAGGFGYEQFF
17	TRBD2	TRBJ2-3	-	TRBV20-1	TGCAGTGCTAGAGATCTCGGGCTAGCGGAATTCACAGATACGCAGTATTTT	CSARDLGLAEFTDTQYF
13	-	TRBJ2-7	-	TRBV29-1	TGCAGCGTTTTTGACGGGAGCTCCTACGAGCAGTACTTC	CSVFDGSSYEQYF
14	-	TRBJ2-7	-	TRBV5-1	TGCGCCAGCAGCTGGGGGACAACTGCCTACGAGCAGTACTTC	CASSWGTTAYEQYF
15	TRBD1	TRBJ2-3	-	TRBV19	TGTGCCAGTAGTGCTACAGGGGCGAGTTCGGATACGCAGTATTTT	CASSATGASSDTQYF
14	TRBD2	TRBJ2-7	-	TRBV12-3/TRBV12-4	TGTGCCAGCAGTTTCACTAGCGGGAGCCACGAGCAGTACTTC	CASSFTSGSHEQYF
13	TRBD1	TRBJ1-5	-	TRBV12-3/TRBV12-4	TGTGCCAGCCGGACAGGCTTCAATCAGCCCCAGCATTTT	CASRTGFNQPQHF
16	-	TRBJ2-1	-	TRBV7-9	TGTGCCAGCAGCGTGCCCCTAATAGCGGAGGACAATGAGCAGTTCTTC	CASSVPLIAEDNEQFF
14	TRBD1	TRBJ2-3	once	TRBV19	TGTGCCACAAGATGGGACAGGGCCACAGATACGCAGTATTTT	CATRWDRATDTQYF
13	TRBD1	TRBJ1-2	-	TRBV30	TGTGCCTGGAGTCGACAGGGGGAGGATGGCTACACCTTC	CAWSRQGEDGYTF
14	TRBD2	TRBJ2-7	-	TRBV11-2	TGTGCCAGCAGATTTAGCGGGTTTCTAGGCGAGCAGTACTTC	CASRFSGFLGEQYF
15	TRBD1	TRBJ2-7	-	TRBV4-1	TGCGCCAGCAGCCATCCCGGGACAGGGTTCGGCGAGCAGTACTTC	CASSHPGTGFGEQYF
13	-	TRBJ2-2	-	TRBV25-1	TGTGCCAGCGTGCGTGGGAACACCGGGGAGCTGTTTTTT	CASVRGNTGELFF
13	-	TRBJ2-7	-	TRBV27	TGTGCCAGCAGTTTCCAGACACTTGAGGAGCAGTACTTC	CASSFQTLEEQYF
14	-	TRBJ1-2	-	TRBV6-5	TGTGCCAGCAGTTACGGCGGGGAGCTCGGGGGCTACACCTTC	CASSYGGELGGYTF
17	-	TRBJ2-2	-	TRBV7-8	TGTGCCAGCAGCTCCCCCCGCCGAGACAGTCACACCGGGGAGCTGTTTTTT	CASSSPRRDSHTGELFF
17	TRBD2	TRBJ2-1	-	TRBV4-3	TGCGCCAGCAGCCAAGATAGATCTAGCGGATCCTACAATGAGCAGTTCTTC	CASSQDRSSGSYNEQFF
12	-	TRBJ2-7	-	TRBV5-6	TGTGCCAGCAGCTTTGAACATGACGAGCAGTACTTC	CASSFEHDEQYF
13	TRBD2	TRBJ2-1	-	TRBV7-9	TGTGCCAGCAGCCACCCGGGGGGGTATGAGCAGTTCTTC	CASSHPGGYEQFF
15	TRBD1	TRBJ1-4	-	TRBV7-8	TGTGCCAGCAGCGATGACAGGGGGCTACATGAAAAACTGTTTTTT	CASSDDRGLHEKLFF
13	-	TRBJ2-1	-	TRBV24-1	TGTGCCACCAGTGATTCCGGGAGCGGTGAGCAGTTCTTC	CATSDSGSGEQFF
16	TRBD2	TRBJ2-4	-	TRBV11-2	TGTGCCAGCAGCCCTTCACTAGCGGGAGATTTAAACATTCAGTACTTC	CASSPSLAGDLNIQYF
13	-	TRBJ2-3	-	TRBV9	TGTGCCAGCAGCGAGACCCCCACAGATACGCAGTATTTT	CASSETPTDTQYF
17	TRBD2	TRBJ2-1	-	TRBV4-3	TGCGCCAGCAGCCAGAGCAGACTAGCGGGGACATACAATGAGCAGTTCTTC	CASSQSRLAGTYNEQFF
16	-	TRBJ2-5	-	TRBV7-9	TGTGCCAGCAGCTTCCCGGACCGAACGTACCAAGAGACCCAGTACTTC	CASSFPDRTYQETQYF
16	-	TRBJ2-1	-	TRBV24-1	TGTGCCACCAGTGACCCCCACTTTAGTCATGGCAATGAGCAGTTCTTC	CATSDPHFSHGNEQFF
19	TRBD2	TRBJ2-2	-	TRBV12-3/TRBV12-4	TGTGCCAGCAGTTTCCCGGTAGGGGCTAGCGGGGTGAACACCGGGGAGCTGTTTTTT	CASSFPVGASGVNTGELFF
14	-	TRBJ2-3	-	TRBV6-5	TGTGCCAGCAGTTCCCTACCAGCCTCGTATACGCAGTATTTT	CASSSLPASYTQYF
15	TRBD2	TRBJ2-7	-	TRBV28	TGTGCCAGCAGCTCTCGGACTAGCGGTCCCTACGAGCAGTACTTC	CASSSRTSGPYEQYF
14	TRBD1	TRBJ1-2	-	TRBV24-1	TGTGCCACCAGTGATTTGGGCGCAGGGGGCGGCTACACCTTC	CATSDLGAGGGYTF
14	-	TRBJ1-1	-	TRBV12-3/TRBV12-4	TGTGCCAGCAGTGGGCTCACAGGGTGGACTGAAGCTTTCTTT	CASSGLTGWTEAFF
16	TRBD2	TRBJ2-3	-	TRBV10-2	TGCGCCAGCAGGAAACTAGCGGGAGGGCTCGTGGATACGCAGTATTTT	CASRKLAGGLVDTQYF
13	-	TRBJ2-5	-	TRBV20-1	TGCAGTGCTAGAGATGTGGGATTTGAGACCCAGTACTTC	CSARDVGFETQYF
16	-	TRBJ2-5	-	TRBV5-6	TGTGCCAGCAGCCCGATTGTAGGGTTAGAGCAAGAGACCCAGTACTTC	CASSPIVGLEQETQYF
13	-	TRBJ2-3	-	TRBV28	TGTGCCAGCAGTTTCCGACGAGAACAGGTCCCGGATTTT	CASSFRREQVPDF
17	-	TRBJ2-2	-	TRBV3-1	TGTGCCAGCAGCCAAGTTACCCAGCGTATCGACACCGGGGAGCTGTTTTTT	CASSQVTQRIDTGELFF
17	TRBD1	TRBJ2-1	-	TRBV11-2	TGTGCCAGCAGCTTAGCCGCAGGGGGACCTTCCTACAATGAGCAGTTCTTC	CASSLAAGGPSYNEQFF
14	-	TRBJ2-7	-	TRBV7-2	TGTGCCAGCAGGGAAACTTCGGGCCCCTACGAGCAGTACTTC	CASRETSGPYEQYF
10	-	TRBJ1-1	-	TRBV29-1	TGCAGCGCCGCCGGCACTGAAGCTTTCTTT	CSAAGTEAFF
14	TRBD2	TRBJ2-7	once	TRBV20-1	TGCAGTGCTAGAGAGGTGGGAGGGCCCTACGAGCAGTACTTC	CSAREVGGPYEQYF
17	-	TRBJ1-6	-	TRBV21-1	-	CASSNSVRGHCHSPLHF
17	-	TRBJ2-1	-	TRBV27	TGTGCCAGCAGTTTGGTAGGGGTGGTGGGGGGCTACAATGAGCAGTTCTTC	CASSLVGVVGGYNEQFF